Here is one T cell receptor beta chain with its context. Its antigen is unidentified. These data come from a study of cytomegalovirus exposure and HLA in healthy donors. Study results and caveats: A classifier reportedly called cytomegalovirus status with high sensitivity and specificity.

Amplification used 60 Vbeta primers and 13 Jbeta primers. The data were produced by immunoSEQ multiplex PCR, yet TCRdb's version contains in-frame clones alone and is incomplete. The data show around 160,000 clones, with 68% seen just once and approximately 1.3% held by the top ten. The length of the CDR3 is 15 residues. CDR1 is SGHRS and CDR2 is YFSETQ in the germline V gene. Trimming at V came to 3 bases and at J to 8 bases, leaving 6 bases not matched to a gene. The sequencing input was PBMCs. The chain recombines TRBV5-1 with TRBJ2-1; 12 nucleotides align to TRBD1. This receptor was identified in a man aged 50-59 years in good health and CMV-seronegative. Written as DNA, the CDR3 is TGCGCCAGCAGCTGGAGGGGACAGGGGGCTGATGAGCAGTTCTTC. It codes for CASSWRGQGADEQFF.